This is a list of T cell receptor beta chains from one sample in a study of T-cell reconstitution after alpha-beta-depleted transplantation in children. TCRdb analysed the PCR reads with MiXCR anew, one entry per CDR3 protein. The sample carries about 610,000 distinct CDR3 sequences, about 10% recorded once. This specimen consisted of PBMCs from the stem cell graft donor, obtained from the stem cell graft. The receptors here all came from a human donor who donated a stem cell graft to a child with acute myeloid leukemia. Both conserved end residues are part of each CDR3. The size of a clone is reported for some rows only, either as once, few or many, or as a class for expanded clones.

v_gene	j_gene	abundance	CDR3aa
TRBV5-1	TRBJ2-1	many	CASSSTRWGAGESEQFF
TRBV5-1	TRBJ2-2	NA	CASSPSGIGQGGELFF
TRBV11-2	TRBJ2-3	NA	CASRPTGLIAGSTDTQYF
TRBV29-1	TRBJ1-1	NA	CSTRQGLNTEAFF
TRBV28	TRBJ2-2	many	CASSRTVTGELFF
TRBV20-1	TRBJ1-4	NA	CSARGVAIGRDEKLFF
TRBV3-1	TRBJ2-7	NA	CASSQALAGLSYEQYF
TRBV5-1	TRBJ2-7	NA	CASHKGISYEQYF
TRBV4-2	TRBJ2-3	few	CASSQTHGRLSTDTQYF
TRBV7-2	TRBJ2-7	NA	CASRTTSGSHEQYF
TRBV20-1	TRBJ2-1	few	CSASNDLDRGDEQFF
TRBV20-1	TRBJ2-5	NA	CSATRGPPETQYF
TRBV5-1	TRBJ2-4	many	CASSYTEKNIQYF
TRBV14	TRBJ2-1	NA	CASSPQGTGNNEQFF
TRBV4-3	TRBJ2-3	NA	CASSPQRDLPTDTQYF
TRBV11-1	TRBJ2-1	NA	CASSAWTGGSEQFF
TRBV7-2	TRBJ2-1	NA	CDSSSGTSVYNELFF
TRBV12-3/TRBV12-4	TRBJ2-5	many	CASSFDRRETQYF
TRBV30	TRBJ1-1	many	CAWSGTGISEAFF
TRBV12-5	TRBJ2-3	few	CASGLNLGLGDTQYF
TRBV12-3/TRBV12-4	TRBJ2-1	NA	CASSSGLLAYNEQFF
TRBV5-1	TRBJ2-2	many	CASSLAGPGELFF
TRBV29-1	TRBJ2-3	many	CSVVADSTDTQYF
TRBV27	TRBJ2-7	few	CASSLVGQGSSYEQYF
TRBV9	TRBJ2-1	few	CASNRLGLSSYNEQFF
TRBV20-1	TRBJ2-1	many	CSAAALAGYNEQFF
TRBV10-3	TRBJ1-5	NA	CAISERTDQPQHF
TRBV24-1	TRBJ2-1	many	CATSDHWTSGAYNEQFF
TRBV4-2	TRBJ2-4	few	CASSQEEGNIQYF
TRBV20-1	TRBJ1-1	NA	CSARGAGLNTEAFF
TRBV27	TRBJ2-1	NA	CASSLALAGPEQFF
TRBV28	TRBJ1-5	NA	CASSLMEPQHF
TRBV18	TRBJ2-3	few	CASSPGTGDSTDTQYF
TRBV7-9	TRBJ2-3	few	CASSSARTGTQYF
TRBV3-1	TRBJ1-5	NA	CASSPDGEGRQPQHF
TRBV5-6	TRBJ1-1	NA	CASSQTGTSEAFF
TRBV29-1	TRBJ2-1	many	CSVEGVNEQFF
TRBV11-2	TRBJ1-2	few	CASSLGPTNYGYTF
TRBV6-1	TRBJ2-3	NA	CASSALAGGDRFSRYTQYF
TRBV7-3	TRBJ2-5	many	CASSHSGRGGETQYF
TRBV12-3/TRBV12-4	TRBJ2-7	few	CASSFISGASSYEQYF
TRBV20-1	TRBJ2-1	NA	CSAFQPSGTQSSEQFF
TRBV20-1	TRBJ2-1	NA	CSAEPGRGLGNEQFF
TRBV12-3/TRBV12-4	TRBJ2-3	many	CASTWGLTGRPISTDTQYF
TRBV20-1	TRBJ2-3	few	CSAKSGRAEDTQYF
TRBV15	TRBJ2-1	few	CATSREQQQFF
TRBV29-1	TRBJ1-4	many	CSVQGASEKLFF
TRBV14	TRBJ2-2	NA	CASSPSGLHTGELFF
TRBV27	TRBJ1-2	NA	CASSYRGEGYGYTF
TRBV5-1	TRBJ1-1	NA	CASTWGLMNTEAFF
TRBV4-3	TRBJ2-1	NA	CASSQDGPGGYNEQFF
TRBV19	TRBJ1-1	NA	CASSTDIRAEAFF
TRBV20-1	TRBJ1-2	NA	CSASPGRDGYTF